The 30 T cell receptor beta chains below all came from one sample that was sequenced in a study of T cells in localized non-small cell lung cancer. TCRdb's table, derived via immunoSEQ multiplex PCR, lists solely in-frame clones and lacks some. The table includes 45,000 to 55,000 clones, 86% detected once. This specimen consisted of peripheral blood, obtained before any cancer treatment. The origin of the receptors is a male donor aged 60 or over with stage III squamous cell lung carcinoma.

This clone has only a few counts. The chain employs TRBV11-2 and TRBJ1-5; D remains ambiguous. CDR1 and CDR2 from the germline V gene are SGHAT and FQNNGV. Trimming took off 0 bases at V and 7 bases at J, with 7 bases between the two ends. This CDR3 contains 13 residues. The CDR3 DNA follows: TGTGCCAGCAGCTTAGATCGTTTGCAGCCCCAGCATTTT. Amino acids: CASSLDRLQPQHF. Full variable domain (remainder filled in from reference TRBV11-2 and TRBJ1-5): EAGVAQSPRYKIIEKRQSVAFWCNPISGHATLYWYQQILGQGPKLLIQFQNNGVVDDSQLPKDRFSAERLKGVDSTLKIQPAKLEDSAVYLCASSLDRLQPQHFGDGTRLSIL.

The J gene is TRBJ2-1, the V gene TRBV19; TRBD2 matches 13 bases. Germline V gene lookup returns CDR1 LNHDA and CDR2 SQIVND (reference sequence). This CDR3 is 17 amino acids long. The V gene end was trimmed by 4 bases and the J gene end by 1 base; junction bases not matched to a gene: 4. This CDR3 reads CASSTRTSGRSYNEQFF. The CDR3 DNA is TGTGCCAGTAGTACTCGGACTAGCGGGAGATCCTACAATGAGCAGTTCTTC.

This clone was found once. The chain joins TRBV11-3 to TRBJ2-1; the D is unclear. The CDR3 covers 14 residues. The V end was cut by 1 base, the J end by 6 bases, with 10 bases between. Germline CDR1 SGHNT, CDR2 YENEEA. DNA for the CDR3: TGTGCCAGCAGCTTAGGTCTTGGGGTCAATGAGCAGTTCTTC. Its translation is CASSLGLGVNEQFF.

This sequence joins TRBV28 and TRBJ1-2; D is unclear. Deletions cut 5 bases from V and 4 bases from J, with 20 bases between. Germline loops: CDR1 MDHEN, CDR2 SYDVKM. This CDR3 comprises 16 residues. As DNA, the CDR3 is TGTGCCAGCAGTCCCGAAGGTGAAGGGCAAGGCTATGGCTACACCTTC. Its protein is CASSPEGEGQGYGYTF.

CDR3 region: CASSSSGADAYEQYF. CDR3 DNA sequence: TGTGCCAGCAGCTCGTCCGGGGCAGATGCCTACGAGCAGTACTTC. The rearrangement links TRBV9 to TRBJ2-7; D is tentatively TRBD1 or TRBD2 (5 bases each). The V gene's germline CDR1 is SGDLS and CDR2 YYNGEE. This CDR3 spans 15 amino acids. Trimming cost V 4 bases and J 2 bases, with 16 bases left between them.

This chain connects TRBV6-6 to TRBJ2-3; 9 bases align to TRBD2. The CDR3 has 15 amino acids. The germline V gene encodes CDR1 MNHNY and CDR2 SVGAGI (reference sequence). V gave up 6 bases and J gave up 1 base; unmatched junction bases: 5. CDR3 DNA sequence: TGTGCCAGCAGGCCTAGCGGGACCGGCACAGATACGCAGTATTTT. It codes for CASRPSGTGTDTQYF.

The gene calls are TRBV15 and TRBJ2-7, with TRBD1 matching 9 bases. The CDR3 runs to 15 residues. Trimming removed 3 bases from V and 6 bases from J; junction bases left unmatched: 9. Germline V gives CDR1 LNHNV, CDR2 YYDKDF (reference sequence). CDR3 DNA sequence: TGTGCCACCAGCAGTGGGGGACAGGGAAGGAGCGAGCAGTACTTC. Translated: CATSSGGQGRSEQYF.

This clone was detected only once. The CDR3 spells CAWSVLTGGGQPQHF. DNA for the CDR3: TGTGCCTGGAGTGTACTAACAGGGGGCGGTCAGCCCCAGCATTTT. This chain connects TRBV30 to TRBJ1-5, with 9 bases fitting TRBD1. J lost 6 bases, V lost 0 bases, and 6 bases had no gene match. This CDR3 has 15 amino acids. Germline lookup yields CDR1 GTSNPN and CDR2 SVGIG (reference sequence).

The rearrangement uses TRBV4-3 and TRBJ1-2; TRBD1 matches at 8 bases. V lost 4 bases and J lost 0; bases outside the gene matches: 10. This CDR3 region has 17 residues. Germline V lookup: CDR1 LGHNA, CDR2 YSLEER. CDR3 sequence reads: CASSRHRGNLPNYGYTF. DNA of the CDR3: TGCGCCAGCAGCCGCCACAGGGGGAACTTGCCTAACTATGGCTACACCTTC.

The rearrangement links TRBV9 to TRBJ1-4; D might be TRBD1 (5 bases). Germline values: CDR1 SGDLS, CDR2 YYNGEE. V was shortened by 1 base and J by 4 bases, with 8 bases between the two germline ends. This CDR3 spans 14 amino acids. The CDR3 nucleotides read TGTGCCAGCAGCGTACAGGGAAGTAATGAAAAACTGTTTTTT. This encodes CASSVQGSNEKLFF.

The V and J genes are TRBV6-6 and TRBJ2-5; D unclear. CDR1 is MNHNY and CDR2 is SVGAGI in the germline V gene (reference sequence). This CDR3 has 13 amino acids. V lost 6 bases and J 4 bases, leaving 12 bases between the germline ends. CDR3 sequence (DNA): TGTGCCAGCAGGGATCCCCTGGGAGAGACCCAGTACTTC. Amino acid sequence: CASRDPLGETQYF.

The rearrangement joins TRBV18 to TRBJ2-7; 8 bases are a match to TRBD1. CDR1 and CDR2 from the germline V gene are KGHSH and LQKENI. The CDR3 extends over 15 amino acids. V lost 1 base, J lost 1 base, and 3 bases stayed unmatched. The CDR3 here is CASSPRTGLSYEQYF. CDR3 DNA sequence: TGTGCCAGCTCACCACGGACAGGGCTATCCTACGAGCAGTACTTC.

The rearrangement joins TRBV6-5 to TRBJ1-1; D is perhaps TRBD1 (5 bases). The CDR3 extends over 15 amino acids. Trimming shortened V by 4 bases and J by 6 bases, and 18 bases separated the two germline ends. The V gene's germline CDR1 is MNHEY and CDR2 SVGAGI. The CDR3, as DNA: TGTGCCAGCAGTTTTTATGTGGGACCGGGGGCTGAAGCTTTCTTT. Translation gives CASSFYVGPGAEAFF.

The chain combines TRBV7-9 with TRBJ1-1, with D uncertain. Germline V lookup: CDR1 SEHNR, CDR2 FQNEAQ (reference sequence). CDR3 size: 13 residues. Deletions cut 8 bases from V and 0 bases from J, with 10 bases between. The CDR3 sequence: CASRSTLNTEAFF. The CDR3 bases are TGTGCCAGCCGATCGACTCTGAACACTGAAGCTTTCTTT.

This rearrangement joins TRBV5-1 to TRBJ1-4; D is uncertain. CDR1 SGHRS and CDR2 YFSETQ come from the germline V gene. This CDR3 contains 18 residues. Between the trimmed V and J ends, which lost 4 bases and 3 bases, there was a span of 22 bases. The CDR3 nucleotides are TGCGCCAGCAGCGGGCTCGGGCGGGGAGCGGTGGCTAATGAAAAACTGTTTTTT. Its translation: CASSGLGRGAVANEKLFF.

The chain is built from TRBV19 and TRBJ2-2, with a weak D call TRBD2 (7 bases). With 6 bases removed from V and 2 bases from J, the gap between germline ends came to 13 bases. Germline V gives CDR1 LNHDA, CDR2 SQIVND (reference sequence). This CDR3 has 15 residues. The CDR3 nucleotides read TGTGCCAGTAGAGCGGGACACGAAAACACCGGGGAGCTGTTTTTT. This encodes CASRAGHENTGELFF.

This clone was picked up a small number of times. The chain combines TRBV5-5 with TRBJ2-7, with D perhaps assigned TRBD1 or TRBD2 (5 bases each). V dropped 2 bases and J dropped 5 bases, with 14 bases sitting between them. Per the germline V gene, CDR1 is SGHKS and CDR2 is YYEKEE (reference sequence). The CDR3 contains 14 residues. CDR3 in DNA: TGTGCCAGCAGCTTTTCACCGGGGACCAACGAGCAGTACTTC. This sequence encodes CASSFSPGTNEQYF.

The chain is built from TRBV5-1 and TRBJ2-3; either TRBD1 or TRBD2 may supply D (5 bases each). This CDR3 comprises 14 residues. Germline CDR1 SGHRS, CDR2 YFSETQ. Trimming cost V 3 bases and J 1 base, with 9 bases left between them. This CDR3 is CASSYPGRTDTQYF. As DNA, the CDR3 is TGCGCCAGCAGCTACCCGGGACGCACAGATACGCAGTATTTT. The complete variable domain, with remaining parts taken from reference TRBV5-1 and TRBJ2-3, reads KAGVTQTPRYLIKTRGQQVTLSCSPISGHRSVSWYQQTPGQGLQFLFEYFSETQRNKGNFPGRFSGRQFSNSRSEMNVSTLELGDSALYLCASSYPGRTDTQYFGPGTRLTVL.

The chain links TRBV9 to TRBJ2-2; 12 bases map to TRBD2. Germline V gene sequence: CDR1 SGDLS, CDR2 YYNGEE. This CDR3 is 15 amino acids long. V lost 3 bases and J lost 4; bases outside the gene matches: 1. The CDR3 protein is CASSASGGATGELFF. CDR3 bases: TGTGCCAGCAGCGCTAGCGGGGGGGCCACCGGGGAGCTGTTTTTT.

The genes are TRBV25-1 and TRBJ1-5; D gene unclear. Trimming took off 3 bases at V and 0 bases at J, with 9 bases between the two ends. CDR1 and CDR2 (germline): MGHDK, SYGVNS. The CDR3 spans 15 residues. The CDR3, as DNA: TGTGCCAGCAGTGAGGCCCAGGCTAGCAATCAGCCCCAGCATTTT. This sequence encodes CASSEAQASNQPQHF.

This chain joins TRBV2 and TRBJ2-3; maybe TRBD2 (5 bases). The CDR3 is 15 residues long. Trimming pared 5 bases from V and 4 bases from J, leaving 16 bases between. Germline CDR1 SNHLY, CDR2 FYNNEI. CDR3 in amino acids: CASSLAAEGSDTQYF. The CDR3 DNA follows: TGTGCCAGCAGTCTGGCTGCTGAGGGATCAGATACGCAGTATTTT. The entire variable domain, with the rest obtained from reference TRBV2 and TRBJ2-3, is as follows: EPEVTQTPSHQVTQMGQEVILRCVPISNHLYFYWYRQILGQKVEFLVSFYNNEISEKSEIFDDQFSVERPDGSNFTLKIRSTKLEDSAMYFCASSLAAEGSDTQYFGPGTRLTVL.

The genes are TRBV7-9 and TRBJ2-1, with 7 bases that match TRBD1. This CDR3 spans 14 amino acids. V was clipped by 4 bases and J by 7 bases; unmatched bases: 7. Germline V gene data show CDR1 as SEHNR and CDR2 as FQNEAQ (reference sequence). The CDR3 region is CASSSPQQGNEQFF. In nucleotides, the CDR3 is TGTGCCAGCAGCTCTCCCCAACAGGGGAATGAGCAGTTCTTC. The complete variable domain, with remaining parts taken from reference TRBV7-9 and TRBJ2-1, reads DTGVSQNPRHKITKRGQNVTFRCDPISEHNRLYWYRQTLGQGPEFLTYFQNEAQLEKSRLLSDRFSAERPKGSFSTLEIQRTEQGDSAMYLCASSSPQQGNEQFFGPGTRLTVL.

The chain links TRBV9 to TRBJ2-3; D is perhaps TRBD1 (6 bases). This CDR3 region has 15 residues. With 6 bases removed from V and 0 bases from J, the gap between germline ends came to 14 bases. Germline CDR1 SGDLS, CDR2 YYNGEE. CDR3 in DNA: TGTGCCAGCACTTCCGGGACAATCAGCACAGATACGCAGTATTTT. It codes for CASTSGTISTDTQYF.

The chain recombines TRBV19 with TRBJ1-2; D is unresolved. The V gene lost 2 bases and the J gene lost 2 bases, with 6 bases spanning the gap. Germline loops: CDR1 LNHDA, CDR2 SQIVND (reference sequence). This CDR3 comprises 13 residues. In nucleotides, the CDR3 is TGTGCCAGTAGTATACCCGAAAACTATGGCTACACCTTC. Translation gives CASSIPENYGYTF. Variable domain in full (rest from reference TRBV19 and TRBJ1-2): DGGITQSPKYLFRKEGQNVTLSCEQNLNHDAMYWYRQDPGQGLRLIYYSQIVNDFQKGDIAEGYSVSREKKESFPLTVTSAQKNPTAFYLCASSIPENYGYTFGSGTRLTVV.

This clone was detected a few times. The rearrangement links TRBV6-6 to TRBJ1-1; D not certain. CDR3 length equals 12 residues. Trimming stripped 5 bases from V and 2 bases from J, with 6 bases between. Germline CDR1 is MNHNY and CDR2 is SVGAGI (reference sequence). The DNA for the CDR3 is TGTGCCAGCAGTCGAACAAACACTGAAGCTTTCTTT. The encoded protein is CASSRTNTEAFF.

In its sample, this clone is large. The chain is built from TRBV7-9 and TRBJ2-7; D may be TRBD1 or TRBD2 (5 bases each). The CDR3 is 19 residues long. Trimming left V 0 bases short and J 11 bases short, with 32 bases between. CDR1 is SEHNR, CDR2 FQNEAQ, per germline (reference sequence). The CDR3 nucleotides read TGTGCCAGCAGCTTAGCGCTCCACCCACTTGAGCCGCCGGGGACGGTTGAGTACTTC. Translation: CASSLALHPLEPPGTVEYF.

This chain uses TRBV19 with TRBJ1-5; no reliable D call. The CDR3 is made up of 15 amino acids. Per germline, CDR1 LNHDA and CDR2 SQIVND (reference sequence). Trimming shortened V by 5 bases and J by 3 bases, and 14 bases separated the two germline ends. The DNA of the CDR3 is TGTGCCAGTAGTTTGTCGAGAAGCGACAATCAGCCCCAGCATTTT. Protein sequence: CASSLSRSDNQPQHF. The whole variable domain, filled in from reference TRBV19 and TRBJ1-5, reads DGGITQSPKYLFRKEGQNVTLSCEQNLNHDAMYWYRQDPGQGLRLIYYSQIVNDFQKGDIAEGYSVSREKKESFPLTVTSAQKNPTAFYLCASSLSRSDNQPQHFGDGTRLSIL.

V and J are TRBV9 and TRBJ1-6, with D unclear. CDR1 is SGDLS, CDR2 YYNGEE, per germline. The CDR3 has 16 amino acids. V shed 0 bases and J shed 9 bases, with 16 bases lying between them. This chain's CDR3 is CASSVAPGLDGSPLHF. As DNA, the CDR3 is TGTGCCAGCAGCGTAGCCCCGGGGTTGGACGGTTCACCCCTCCACTTT.

This chain joins TRBV21-1 and TRBJ1-5; the D segment call TRBD1 is taken from the table without a DNA check. TRBV21-1 is tagged as a pseudogene. The CDR3 covers 14 residues. The CDR3 nucleotides are TGTGCCAGCCGACAGGGGAGATGCAATCAGCCCCAGCATTTT. Its translation: CASRQGRCNQPQHF.

This chain uses TRBV29-1 with TRBJ1-1; 7 positions agree with TRBD1. The CDR3 covers 14 residues. Germline V gene sequence: CDR1 SQVTM, CDR2 ANQGSEA. Trimming took 6 bases from V and 0 from J; bases not matched to a gene: 7. In DNA, the CDR3 is TGCAGCGTGGCCAGGGGGGCGGTGAACACTGAAGCTTTCTTT. The encoded protein is CSVARGAVNTEAFF.